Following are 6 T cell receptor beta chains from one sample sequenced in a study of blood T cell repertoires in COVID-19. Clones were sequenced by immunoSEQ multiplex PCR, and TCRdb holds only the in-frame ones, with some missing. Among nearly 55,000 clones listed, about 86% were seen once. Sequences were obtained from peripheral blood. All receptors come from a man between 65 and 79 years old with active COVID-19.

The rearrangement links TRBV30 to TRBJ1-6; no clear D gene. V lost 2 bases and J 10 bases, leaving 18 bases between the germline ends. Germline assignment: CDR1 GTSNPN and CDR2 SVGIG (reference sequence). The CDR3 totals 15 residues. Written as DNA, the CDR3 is TGTGCCTGGAGTACACCAGGCGCCAGGAAGTCACCCCTCCACTTT. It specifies CAWSTPGARKSPLHF.

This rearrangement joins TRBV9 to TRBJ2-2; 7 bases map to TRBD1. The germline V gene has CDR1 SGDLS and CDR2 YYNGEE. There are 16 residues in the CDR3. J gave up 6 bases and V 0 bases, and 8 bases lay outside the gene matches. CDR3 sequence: CASSVGVGGNAGELFF. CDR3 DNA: TGTGCCAGCAGCGTAGGGGTAGGGGGCAACGCCGGGGAGCTGTTTTTT.

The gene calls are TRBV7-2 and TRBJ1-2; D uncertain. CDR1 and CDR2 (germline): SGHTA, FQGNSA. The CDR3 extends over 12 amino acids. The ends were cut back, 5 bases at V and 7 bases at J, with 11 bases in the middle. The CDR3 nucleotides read TGTGCCAGCAGCCAAAGCGTGTCTGGCTACACCTTC. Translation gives CASSQSVSGYTF.

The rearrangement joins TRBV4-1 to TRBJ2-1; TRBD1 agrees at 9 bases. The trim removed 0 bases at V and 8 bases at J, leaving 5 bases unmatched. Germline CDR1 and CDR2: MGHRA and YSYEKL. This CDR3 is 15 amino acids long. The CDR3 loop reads CASSQDRDRVYEQFF. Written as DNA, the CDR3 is TGCGCCAGCAGCCAAGATCGGGACAGGGTGTATGAGCAGTTCTTC.

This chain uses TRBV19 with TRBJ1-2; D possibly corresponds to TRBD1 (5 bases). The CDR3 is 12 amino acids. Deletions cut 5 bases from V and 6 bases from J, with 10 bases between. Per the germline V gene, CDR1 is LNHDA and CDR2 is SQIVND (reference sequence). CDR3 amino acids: CASSLSTDGYTF. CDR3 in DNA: TGTGCCAGTAGTCTGTCGACAGATGGCTACACCTTC.

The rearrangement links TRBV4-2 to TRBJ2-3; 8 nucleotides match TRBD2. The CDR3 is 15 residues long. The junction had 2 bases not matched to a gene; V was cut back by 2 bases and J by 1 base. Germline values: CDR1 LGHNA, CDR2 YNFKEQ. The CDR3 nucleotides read TGTGCCAGCAGCCAAACTAGCGGCCGCACAGATACGCAGTATTTT. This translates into CASSQTSGRTDTQYF.